This T cell receptor beta chain was captured in a study of blood T cell repertoires in COVID-19. Clinical history as reported by participants underpinned cohort assignment. Assay: immunoSEQ multiplex PCR; the TCRdb copy retains only in-frame clones and omits some. The repertoire holds approximately 400,000 clones, with approximately 89% as singletons. There are 15 residues in the CDR3. CDR1 is MNHEY and CDR2 is SVGAGI in the germline V gene. V was clipped by 6 bases and J by 8 bases; unmatched bases: 12. This clonotype was obtained from a man between 25 and 39 years old who had recovered from COVID-19. The sequenced sample consisted of PBMCs or T cells enriched from blood (not recorded which). The gene calls are TRBV6-5 and TRBJ1-4; TRBD1 aligns across 7 bases. The CDR3 DNA is TGTGCCAGCAGCCCCTTAACAGGGGAGGACGAAAAACTGTTTTTT. Amino acid sequence: CASSPLTGEDEKLFF.